The 5 T cell receptor beta chains presented below share a single source sample, sequenced in a study of T cell repertoires in cytomegalovirus infection. Using its own MiXCR run on the reads, TCRdb lists one record per CDR3 protein. The table lists roughly 250,000 distinct CDR3 sequences, 12% of them singletons. Material for sequencing was PBMCs. The receptors were sampled from a human donor in good health (CMV status not recorded). Some clones in this sample may be carry-over from other donors' samples.

This clonotype was seen ten or more times. The rearrangement uses TRBV5-5 and TRBJ2-7; 9 bases line up with TRBD1. This CDR3 spans 15 amino acids. Germline-derived CDR1 and CDR2 are SGHKS and YYEKEE (reference sequence). V was pared by 4 bases and J by 3 bases, with 8 bases of the junction left unmatched. CDR3 sequence (DNA): TGTGCCAGCAGCCGTACCGGGACAGGGTACTACGAGCAGTACTTC. Its translation: CASSRTGTGYYEQYF.

This clonotype was seen a few times. The rearrangement joins TRBV14 to TRBJ2-1, with D unresolved. Trimming left V 2 bases short and J 9 bases short, with 11 bases between. CDR1 is SGHDN and CDR2 is FVKESK in the germline V gene. The CDR3 spans 13 residues. The CDR3 DNA follows: TGTGCCAGCAGCCAAAGGGATAGAAGTGAGCAGTTCTTC. Translation gives CASSQRDRSEQFF.

V and J are TRBV20-1 and TRBJ1-6; the match to TRBD1 covers 7 bases. The CDR3 runs to 14 residues. The germline gives CDR1 DFQATT, CDR2 SNEGSKA (reference sequence). Trimming at V came to 6 bases and at J to 7 bases, leaving 9 bases not matched to a gene. CDR3: CSANTRDSNSPLHF. CDR3 coding DNA: TGCAGTGCAAACACCCGGGACAGCAATTCACCCCTCCACTTT.

In this sample, this clonotype turned up many times. The chain couples TRBV7-2 to TRBJ2-1; a weak D match, TRBD2 (7 bases). Trimming removed 4 bases from V and 0 bases from J, with 16 bases in between. From germline, CDR1 is SGHTA and CDR2 FQGNSA. The CDR3 runs to 17 residues. In DNA form, the CDR3 reads TGTGCCAGCAGCTCTTTCGAGGGGGGGGGCTCCTACAATGAGCAGTTCTTC. Amino acid sequence: CASSSFEGGGSYNEQFF.

This clonotype has at least ten counts. The CDR3 nucleotides are TGTGCCAGCAGCTTGGGACAGGGTATAGTCGACGAGCAGTACTTC. Residues: CASSLGQGIVDEQYF. The chain links TRBV7-3 to TRBJ2-7, with 9 bases that match TRBD1. Germline V CDR1 and CDR2: SGHTA, FQGTGA. The CDR3 has 15 residues. The V gene end was trimmed by 3 bases and the J gene end by 5 bases; junction bases not matched to a gene: 8. Full variable domain (remainder filled in from reference TRBV7-3 and TRBJ2-7): GAGVSQTPSNKVTEKGKYVELRCDPISGHTALYWYRQSLGQGPEFLIYFQGTGAADDSGLPNDRFFAVRPEGSVSTLKIQRTERGDSAVYLCASSLGQGIVDEQYFGPGTRLTVT.